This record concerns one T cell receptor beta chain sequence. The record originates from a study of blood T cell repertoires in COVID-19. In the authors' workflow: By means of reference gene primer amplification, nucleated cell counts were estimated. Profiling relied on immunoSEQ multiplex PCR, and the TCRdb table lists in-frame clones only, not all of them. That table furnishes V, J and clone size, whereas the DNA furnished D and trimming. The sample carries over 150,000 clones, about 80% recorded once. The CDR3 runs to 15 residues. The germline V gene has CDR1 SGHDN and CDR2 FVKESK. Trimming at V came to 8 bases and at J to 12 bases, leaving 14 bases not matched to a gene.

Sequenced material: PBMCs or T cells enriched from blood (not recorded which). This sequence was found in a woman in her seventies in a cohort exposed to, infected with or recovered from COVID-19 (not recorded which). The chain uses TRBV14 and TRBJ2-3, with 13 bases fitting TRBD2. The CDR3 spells CASAIGTSGTLNQYF. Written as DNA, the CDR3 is TGTGCCAGCGCGATCGGGACTAGCGGGACCCTTAACCAGTATTTT.